This TCR beta chain was captured in a study of blood T cell repertoires in COVID-19. Overall study context: PBMCs, B-cell-depleted T cells, or T cells provided the cDNA or gDNA that made up the material.

CDR1 is SGHVS and CDR2 is FQNEAQ in the germline V gene. The V and J ends lost 1 base and 0 bases, in that order; junction bases with no gene match: 5. The CDR3 is 17 residues long. Clones were sequenced by immunoSEQ multiplex PCR, and TCRdb holds only the in-frame ones, with some missing. The sample contains about 190,000 clones, 78% of which appear only once. This TCR came from an elderly woman with active or convalescent COVID-19. Sequenced material: peripheral blood. The chain recombines TRBV7-8 with TRBJ2-2; 7 bases are shared with TRBD2. CDR3 nucleotide sequence: TGTGCCAGCAGCTTAGATCCGGGACTAACGAACACCGGGGAGCTGTTTTTT. It specifies CASSLDPGLTNTGELFF.